This T cell receptor (beta chain) came from a study of T cells expressing NK-cell markers. Study-wide context: Repertoire data for TCR beta were derived from sorted T cells (CD3+CD56+NKG2C+, CD3+CD56+NKG2C- and CD3+CD56-NKG2C+).

Notes on the study in general: A range of about 1.0-8% of CD8+ T cells consisted of dominant NKG2C+ clonotypes in 5 to 7 donors. The leading position in the CD3+CD56-NKG2C+ fraction of several donors also went to these clonotypes.

TCRdb derives one entry per CDR3 protein from the 5' RACE reads, leaving out DNA. The record lists some 140,000 distinct CDR3 sequences, of which the ten most abundant hold roughly 35%. On this clonotype: The antigen remains unidentified.

The sequence came from a woman between 50 and 59 years old in good health. Sequenced sample: blood T cells: a sorted CD56 or NKG2C T cell subset, CD4+ or CD8+ T cells, or bulk PBMC T cells (not recorded which).

CDR3 sequence: CASTDPGEREFSDTQYF. The chain joins TRBV6-6 to TRBJ2-3; TCRdb outputs TRBD2, but without DNA this stays unchecked. Germline CDR1 is MNHNY and CDR2 is SVGAGI (reference sequence). The CDR3 totals 17 residues.